Listed below are T cell receptor beta chains from one sample, sequenced in a study of identifying expanded T cells in peripheral blood. TCRdb's table, derived via immunoSEQ multiplex PCR, lists solely in-frame clones and lacks some. The table records around 85,000 clones, approximately 90% of them present only once. The sample consisted of blood. These receptors originate from a person aged 18-70 years in good health. CDR3s include the opening cysteine and the closing phenylalanine or tryptophan. The order of the fields is clone size, D gene, J gene, V gene, CDR3 DNA, CDR3 protein. D genes are given only for firm matches. The size entry is marked missing in some rows and otherwise reads once, few, many or a size class.

>once|.|TRBJ1-4|TRBV29-1
TGCAGTGCGGGGGTTGTGGAAAAACTGTTTTTT
CSAGVVEKLFF
>.|.|TRBJ1-1|TRBV4-2
TGTGCCAGCAGCCCCCCAGGAGATATGAACACTGAAGCTTTCTTT
CASSPPGDMNTEAFF
>.|.|TRBJ1-2|TRBV9
TGTGCCAGCAGCGGGGGGTTAGGAGGCTACACCTTC
CASSGGLGGYTF
>.|.|TRBJ1-2|TRBV5-3
TGTGCCAGAAGCTCCGGGCGGACGAACTATGGCTACACCTTC
CARSSGRTNYGYTF
>.|.|TRBJ2-3|TRBV4-3
TGCGCCAGCAGCCAAGCTGGTTGGTCTAGCACAGATACGCAGTATTTT
CASSQAGWSSTDTQYF
>once|TRBD1|TRBJ2-2|TRBV2
TGTGCCAGCAGTTCTGACAGGGCGGGCACCGGGGAGCTGTTTTTT
CASSSDRAGTGELFF
>.|.|TRBJ1-6|TRBV4-2
TGTGCCAGCAGCCAAGATAATTTAAGAATCTCGGATTCACCCCTCCACTTT
CASSQDNLRISDSPLHF
>.|.|TRBJ1-5|TRBV30
TGTGCCTGGAGTGAGGGGCCCCTGATGCCCCAGCATTTT
CAWSEGPLMPQHF
>.|TRBD1|TRBJ1-2|TRBV5-6
TGTGCCAGCAGCTTTTTAGGCAGGGGGCATGGCTACACCTTC
CASSFLGRGHGYTF
>.|.|TRBJ2-3|TRBV6-5
TGTGCCAGCAGTTACACCGGCGCGAGCACAGATACGCAGTATTTT
CASSYTGASTDTQYF
>.|TRBD1|TRBJ1-1|TRBV25-1
TGTGCCAGCAGTGAAGCGCCAGGGGGGTCGAACACTGAAGCTTTCTTT
CASSEAPGGSNTEAFF
>.|TRBD1|TRBJ2-1|TRBV19
TGTGCCAGTAGTCTACCGGGACAGTACGGCAATGAGCAGTTCTTC
CASSLPGQYGNEQFF
>.|TRBD2|TRBJ2-3|TRBV27
TGTGCCAGCAGTTTAGTTAGCGGGGGGGAAACGCAGTATTTT
CASSLVSGGETQYF
>.|.|TRBJ2-7|TRBV29-1
TGCAGCGTCCAGGACTCGGGGATAACCGGACACTACGAGCAGTACTTC
CSVQDSGITGHYEQYF
>.|.|TRBJ1-4|TRBV6-5
TGTGCCAGCAGTTACTCTATGGATCGGTATGAAAAACTGTTTTTT
CASSYSMDRYEKLFF
>.|.|TRBJ2-5|TRBV7-9
TGTGCCAGCAGCTCGAGTCAAGAGACCCAGTACTTC
CASSSSQETQYF
>.|TRBD1|TRBJ2-7|TRBV4-3
TGCGCCAGCAGCCAAGATTGGACAGGGGCCTACGAGCAGTACTTC
CASSQDWTGAYEQYF
>.|TRBD1|TRBJ1-1|TRBV5-1
TGCGCCAGCAGCTTGGGCGCCGGAACAGGGGACACTGAAGCTTTCTTT
CASSLGAGTGDTEAFF
>once|.|TRBJ1-4|TRBV19
TGTGCCAGTAGTCCGGGGACGGAACTAGCTAATGAAAAACTGTTTTTT
CASSPGTELANEKLFF
>.|TRBD1|TRBJ2-7|TRBV7-6
TGTGCCAGCAGCTTAGTAGGGGGACAGGGTTCCTACGAGCAGTACTTC
CASSLVGGQGSYEQYF
>.|.|TRBJ1-4|TRBV10-1
TGCGCCAGCAGTGCCGGCCCTGAAAAACTGTTTTTT
CASSAGPEKLFF
>once|.|TRBJ1-1|TRBV28
TGTGCCAGCAGTGATCAGGGACCGAACACTGAAGCTTTCTTT
CASSDQGPNTEAFF
>.|TRBD1|TRBJ1-6|TRBV19
TGTGCCAGTAGGAACCGGGACAGGGGCAATTCACCCCTCCACTTT
CASRNRDRGNSPLHF
>.|TRBD2|TRBJ2-1|TRBV4-2
TGTGCCAGCAGCCAAGAGGGAGGACTAGCGGGTTACAATGAGCAGTTCTTC
CASSQEGGLAGYNEQFF
>.|TRBD1|TRBJ1-3|TRBV5-6
TGTGCCAGCAGCTTCGGGGACAGCTCTGGAAACACCATATATTTT
CASSFGDSSGNTIYF
>.|.|TRBJ1-5|TRBV19
TGTGCCAGCCAGCGGGACGATCGAAATAGCAATCAGCCCCAGCATTTT
CASQRDDRNSNQPQHF
>few|TRBD1|TRBJ1-6|TRBV14
TGTGCCAGCAGCCGGGGGACAGGAAATAATTCACCCCTCCACTTT
CASSRGTGNNSPLHF
>.|TRBD2|TRBJ2-7|TRBV11-1
TGTGCCAGCAGCTTAGTTGCGGGGGTCTACGAGCAGTACTTC
CASSLVAGVYEQYF
>.|.|TRBJ2-7|TRBV14
TGTGCCAGCAGCCCTGTCTCCGCCTACGAGCAGTACTTC
CASSPVSAYEQYF
>once|.|TRBJ1-1|TRBV6-5
TGTGCCAGCAGTCCCGGACGGAGGCTGGTGTCTGAAGCTTTCTTT
CASSPGRRLVSEAFF
>.|.|TRBJ1-5|TRBV28
TGTGCCAGCAGTCCCGTCGGATTTGATAGCAATCAGCCCCAGCATTTT
CASSPVGFDSNQPQHF